The 20 T cell receptor beta chains reported below all come from one sample, sequenced in a study of T cells in Graves' hyperthyroidism and ophthalmopathy. It was RNA transcripts that yielded the amplified TCR beta CDR3 regions. The TCR CDR3 was amplified in a first-round RT-PCR using the HTBI primer set. One entry per CDR3 protein results from TCRdb running MiXCR on the multiplex PCR reads. Of 450,000 to 600,000 distinct CDR3 sequences listed, approximately 14% are singletons. Sequenced input: blood. The receptors originated from a woman between 40 and 50 years old with Graves' hyperthyroidism.

This clonotype has at least ten counts. The chain uses TRBV7-8 and TRBJ2-2; the match to TRBD2 covers 11 bases. Germline-derived CDR1 and CDR2 are SGHVS and FQNEAQ. V gave up 5 bases and J gave up 2 bases; unmatched junction bases: 16. The CDR3 extends over 20 amino acids. The CDR3: CASSPRRAGLAGGNTGELFF. The CDR3 DNA sequence: TGTGCCAGCAGCCCAAGACGGGCTGGGCTAGCGGGAGGAAACACCGGGGAGCTGTTTTTT.

This clonotype was picked up many times. The gene calls are TRBV12-3 or TRBV12-4 and TRBJ2-3, with 8 bases identical to TRBD2. With V trimmed by 5 bases and J by 0 bases, 10 bases remained unmatched. The CDR3 consists of 17 residues. CDR3 nucleotide sequence: TGTGCCAGCAGTCGGACTAGCAGAGATCCTAGCACAGATACGCAGTATTTT. It codes for CASSRTSRDPSTDTQYF.

This clonotype was counted a few times. The chain recombines TRBV6-1 with TRBJ2-4; 9 bases are shared with TRBD1. Germline V lookup: CDR1 MNHNS, CDR2 SASEGT. This CDR3 region has 15 residues. With 6 bases clipped from V and 0 bases from J, the junction kept 3 bases outside the gene matches. The CDR3 DNA reads TGTGCCAGCAGGGGACAGGGTGTAGCCAAAAACATTCAGTACTTC. As protein: CASRGQGVAKNIQYF.

This clonotype came up many times. CDR3 sequence: CAWRVTGPTNTEAFF. The CDR3, as DNA: TGTGCCTGGAGAGTTACCGGGCCGACGAACACTGAAGCTTTCTTT. J is TRBJ1-1 and V is TRBV30; no clear D. Germline V lookup: CDR1 GTSNPN, CDR2 SVGIG (reference sequence). The CDR3 contains 15 residues. The V gene lost 3 bases and the J gene lost 1 base, with 15 bases spanning the gap.

This clonotype was observed many times. V and J are TRBV11-2 and TRBJ2-7; D unresolved. From germline, CDR1 is SGHAT and CDR2 FQNNGV. V dropped 0 bases and J dropped 1 base, with 4 bases sitting between them. The length of the CDR3 is 13 residues. In DNA, the CDR3 is TGTGCCAGCAGCTTAGACGTGTCCTACGAGCAGTACTTC. It encodes CASSLDVSYEQYF.

This clonotype was counted between two and nine times. J is TRBJ2-7 and V is TRBV27, with a tentative D call TRBD1 (6 bases). Germline V gives CDR1 MNHEY, CDR2 SMNVEV (reference sequence). The V gene lost 6 bases and the J gene lost 4 bases, with 16 bases spanning the gap. The CDR3 loop spans 14 amino acids. The CDR3 spells CASRTDRRVYEQYF. DNA for the CDR3: TGTGCCAGCAGAACGGACAGAAGGGTTTACGAGCAGTACTTC.

In its sample, this clonotype was seen many times. The chain links TRBV7-2 to TRBJ1-2; TRBD1 is a possible D gene (5 bases). There are 14 residues in the CDR3. Germline CDR1 is SGHTA and CDR2 is FQGNSA. The ends were cut back, 1 base at V and 0 bases at J, with 6 bases in the middle. CDR3 nucleotides: TGTGCCAGCAGCTTAGGGGGGTCTAACTATGGCTACACCTTC. This encodes CASSLGGSNYGYTF.

J is TRBJ1-5 and V is TRBV19; 8 bases agree with TRBD1. The CDR3 has 16 amino acids. Losses at the gene ends were 0 bases for V and 6 bases for J; bases not matched to a gene: 7. Germline loops: CDR1 LNHDA, CDR2 SQIVND (reference sequence). CDR3 sequence: CASSIDFRTGTQPQHF. The CDR3 DNA is TGTGCCAGTAGTATAGATTTTAGGACAGGGACTCAGCCCCAGCATTTT.

There are many counts of this clonotype. In DNA form, the CDR3 reads TGTGCCTGGAGTTTAACGACAGGGTCTACTAATGAAAAACTGTTTTTT. This encodes CAWSLTTGSTNEKLFF. This chain joins TRBV30 and TRBJ1-4, with TRBD1 matching 7 bases. Losses at the gene ends were 2 bases for V and 2 bases for J; bases not matched to a gene: 8. CDR1 is GTSNPN, CDR2 SVGIG, per germline (reference sequence). The CDR3 runs 16 residues.

This clonotype was observed at least ten times. The rearrangement joins TRBV28 to TRBJ1-6; TRBD1 agrees at 8 bases. This CDR3 is built from 17 residues. The germline CDR1 and CDR2 sequences are MDHEN and SYDVKM. Unmatched junction bases numbered 8, after V lost 7 bases and J lost 0 bases. The CDR3 region is CASTPWTGSSYNSPLHF. The CDR3, as DNA: TGTGCCAGCACTCCCTGGACAGGGAGCTCCTATAATTCACCCCTCCACTTT.

In the case of this clonotype: A clone one base away is much larger, so this may be a read error. The CDR3 end shows no conserved phenylalanine or tryptophan, and so a read error is likely. The V and J genes are TRBV28 and TRBJ2-2, with D perhaps matching TRBD1 or TRBD2 (5 bases each). The length of the CDR3 is 18 residues. CDR1 is MDHEN and CDR2 is SYDVKM in the germline V gene. V gave up 2 bases and J gave up 4 bases, with 20 bases separating them. CDR3 region: CASSLPPLGTVSTGELFY. In nucleotides, the CDR3 is TGTGCCAGCAGTTTACCCCCCTTAGGGACGGTGAGCACCGGGGAGCTGTTTTAT.

At least ten counts were recorded for this clonotype. The chain has TRBV27 and TRBJ1-4, with D perhaps TRBD1 (6 bases). CDR3 size: 19 residues. CDR1 and CDR2 (germline): MNHEY, SMNVEV (reference sequence). The V gene lost 0 bases and the J gene lost 7 bases, with 24 bases spanning the gap. CDR3 coding DNA: TGTGCCAGCAGTTTATCCCCACCGCTGGAGTCAGAGGGGGGTGAAAAACTGTTTTTT. Its protein product is CASSLSPPLESEGGEKLFF.

For this clonotype: A much bigger clone sits one base away, suggesting this may be a read error. The V call is TRBV5-1, the J call TRBJ2-3; 10 bases are shared with TRBD2. The germline gives CDR1 SGHRS, CDR2 YFSETQ. The CDR3 has 16 residues. The CDR3 reads CAGSLGLAENTDTQYF. CDR3 in DNA: TGCGCCGGCAGCCTTGGACTAGCGGAAAACACAGATACGCAGTATTTT.

The chain combines TRBV25-1 with TRBJ2-7; D may be TRBD1 (6 bases). The germline V gene encodes CDR1 MGHDK and CDR2 SYGVNS. The CDR3 totals 17 residues. Trimming took 0 bases from V and 5 from J, leaving 20 bases between them. The CDR3 DNA sequence: TGTGCCAGCAGTGAATATGTGGTGGGACACCCTTCACACGAGCAGTACTTC. Residues: CASSEYVVGHPSHEQYF.

This clonotype has a handful of counts. This sequence joins TRBV7-9 and TRBJ2-7, with TRBD2 matching 7 bases. The CDR3 extends over 14 amino acids. CDR1 and CDR2 (germline): SEHNR, FQNEAQ (reference sequence). With V trimmed by 6 bases and J by 5 bases, 10 bases remained unmatched. CDR3 nucleotide sequence: TGTGCCAGCAGGGGCCAGCGGGATATCAACGAGCAGTACTTC. It is translated as CASRGQRDINEQYF.

The genes are TRBV9 and TRBJ2-7; 7 bases agree with TRBD1. This CDR3 is 12 amino acids long. Germline V lookup: CDR1 SGDLS, CDR2 YYNGEE. V shed 7 bases and J 2 bases; nucleotides not matched to a gene: 3. The DNA of the CDR3 is TGTGCCAGCGGGGGACAGACCTACGAGCAGTACTTC. Residues: CASGGQTYEQYF.

In its sample, this clonotype was seen many times. The chain links TRBV7-8 to TRBJ2-7; TRBD1 might be the D (5 bases). The CDR3 length is 14 residues. Germline-derived CDR1 and CDR2 are SGHVS and FQNEAQ. Trimming left V 2 bases short and J 0 bases short, with 8 bases between. CDR3 sequence reads: CASSLFRDSYEQYF. In DNA, the CDR3 is TGTGCCAGCAGCTTATTCAGGGACTCCTACGAGCAGTACTTC.

This clonotype came up many times. The chain couples TRBV20-1 to TRBJ2-5, with D possibly TRBD2 on 6 matching bases. CDR1 is DFQATT and CDR2 is SNEGSKA in the germline V gene (reference sequence). This CDR3 region has 13 residues. V lost 3 bases, J lost 2 bases, and 10 bases lay in between. In nucleotides, the CDR3 is TGCAGTGCTAGGGGAGGCGGGCAAGAGACCCAGTACTTC. Translated: CSARGGGQETQYF.

The gene calls are TRBV20-1 and TRBJ2-2, with no clear D. Germline V gene data show CDR1 as DFQATT and CDR2 as SNEGSKA (reference sequence). The CDR3 is 14 residues long. V gave up 4 bases and J gave up 2 bases, with 11 bases separating them. For the CDR3, the DNA is TGCAGTGCTACCCATAGCAGAAACACCGGGGAGCTGTTTTTT. Translation: CSATHSRNTGELFF.

This clonotype has ten or more counts. The chain combines TRBV2 with TRBJ2-1; D is perhaps TRBD2 (5 bases). CDR1 is SNHLY and CDR2 is FYNNEI in the germline V gene. V lost 7 bases, J lost 9 bases, and 16 bases lay in between. The CDR3 is 13 amino acids. CDR3 protein: CASTGTERGEQFF. CDR3 nucleotide sequence: TGTGCCAGCACAGGCACCGAACGGGGTGAGCAGTTCTTC.